These 23 T cell receptor beta chains share one sample of origin, sequenced in a study of CD8 T cell repertoires and HIV-1 epitope variants. Which antigens these TCRs recognize remains unknown. Some clones are missing from TCRdb's copy, which holds only in-frame ones; the method was immunoSEQ multiplex PCR. The data show about 4,600 clones, roughly three fifths seen once. The sample was cultured CD8+ T cells derived from PBMCs. These receptors were taken from a male donor with HIV.

V and J are TRBV28 and TRBJ2-7; D gene uncertain. Germline CDR1 and CDR2: MDHEN and SYDVKM. Trimming left V 6 bases short and J 7 bases short, with 16 bases between. CDR3 size: 13 residues. CDR3 protein: CASSHRTVGEQYF. In DNA form, the CDR3 reads TGTGCCAGCAGCCACCGGACCGTTGGGGAGCAGTACTTC.

There are a few counts of this clone. The gene calls are TRBV7-9 and TRBJ1-1, with D perhaps matching TRBD1 (6 bases). The CDR3 has 15 residues. The germline gives CDR1 SEHNR, CDR2 FQNEAQ (reference sequence). V was trimmed by 4 bases and J by 5 bases, leaving 17 bases between them. The CDR3 spells CASSSGYGTQTEAFF. DNA of the CDR3: TGTGCCAGCAGCTCGGGTTACGGGACACAGACTGAAGCTTTCTTT.

The rearrangement links TRBV11-2 to TRBJ2-3, with 8 bases fitting TRBD2. The J segment lost 1 base and the V segment lost 1 base, leaving 7 bases of the junction unmatched. This CDR3 is 17 amino acids long. Germline-derived CDR1 and CDR2 are SGHAT and FQNNGV. The CDR3 spells CASSLVVSGIGTDTQYF. The CDR3 DNA sequence: TGTGCCAGCAGCTTAGTGGTTAGCGGGATAGGCACAGATACGCAGTATTTT.

V usage is TRBV6-5 and J usage is TRBJ2-7; D ambiguous. This CDR3 has 15 amino acids. The V gene's germline CDR1 is MNHEY and CDR2 SVGAGI. V shed 7 bases and J shed 0 bases, with 16 bases lying between them. The chain's CDR3 is CASTLSGPSSYEQYF. The CDR3, as DNA: TGTGCCAGCACCCTCTCCGGACCTAGCTCCTACGAGCAGTACTTC.

V usage is TRBV27 and J usage is TRBJ2-7, with D unclear. The CDR3 covers 14 residues. Germline V gives CDR1 MNHEY, CDR2 SMNVEV (reference sequence). Between the trimmed V and J ends, which lost 3 bases and 0 bases, there was a span of 9 bases. CDR3 loop: CASSFRASSYEQYF. The CDR3 nucleotides read TGTGCCAGCAGTTTTCGTGCCAGCTCCTACGAGCAGTACTTC.

The chain couples TRBV6-1 to TRBJ2-2, with unresolved D. V was shortened by 8 bases and J by 7 bases, with 20 bases between the two germline ends. Germline V gene lookup returns CDR1 MNHNS and CDR2 SASEGT. The CDR3 totals 15 residues. CDR3 amino acids: CASDAGSWVGGELFF. The DNA for the CDR3 is TGTGCCAGCGACGCCGGTAGCTGGGTGGGCGGGGAGCTGTTTTTT.

This clone was seen only a few times. V is TRBV6-5 and J is TRBJ2-1; weak D call: TRBD1 (6 bases). Trimming shortened V by 2 bases and J by 8 bases, and 16 bases separated the two germline ends. The length of the CDR3 is 15 residues. Germline V gene sequence: CDR1 MNHEY, CDR2 SVGAGI. DNA for the CDR3: TGTGCCAGCAGTTACGGGGGCAGGGGTTATGATGAGCAGTTCTTC. Translating gives CASSYGGRGYDEQFF.

The count of this clone is one. This chain links TRBV2 with TRBJ2-1; 10 positions match TRBD2. The CDR3 totals 14 residues. V gave up 7 bases and J gave up 4 bases; unmatched junction bases: 4. CDR1 is SNHLY, CDR2 FYNNEI, per germline. The CDR3 DNA sequence: TGTGCCAGCAAGATGACTAGCGGGTACAATGAGCAGTTCTTC. Translated, it gives CASKMTSGYNEQFF.

This clone has more than one count but fewer than ten. V gene TRBV29-1 combines with J gene TRBJ1-3; D gene unclear. Germline V gene lookup returns CDR1 SQVTM and CDR2 ANQGSEA. V was trimmed by 4 bases and J by 0 bases, leaving 7 bases between them. The length of the CDR3 is 13 residues. The CDR3 here is CSVVLPSGNTIYF. The CDR3 DNA reads TGCAGCGTTGTACTTCCCTCTGGAAACACCATATATTTT.

The genes are TRBV10-3 and TRBJ2-7; the D gene is possibly TRBD2 (7 bases). CDR1 and CDR2 (germline): ENHRY, SYGVKD. The CDR3 is 16 residues long. The germline V and J ends were trimmed by 0 bases and 6 bases, with 18 bases remaining between them. CDR3 amino acids: CAISESMGGAYAEQYF. For the CDR3, the DNA is TGTGCCATCAGTGAGTCGATGGGGGGGGCGTACGCCGAGCAGTACTTC.

The V gene is TRBV5-1, the J gene TRBJ2-7; D might be TRBD2 (6 bases). Trimming left V 3 bases short and J 2 bases short, with 18 bases between. The CDR3 is made up of 16 amino acids. Germline V gene data show CDR1 as SGHRS and CDR2 as YFSETQ. The CDR3 region has the DNA TGCGCCAGCAGCTGGGGGGACGACGGACCCCCCTACGAGCAGTACTTC. It is translated as CASSWGDDGPPYEQYF. The complete variable domain, with remaining parts taken from reference TRBV5-1 and TRBJ2-7, reads KAGVTQTPRYLIKTRGQQVTLSCSPISGHRSVSWYQQTPGQGLQFLFEYFSETQRNKGNFPGRFSGRQFSNSRSEMNVSTLELGDSALYLCASSWGDDGPPYEQYFGPGTRLTVT.

In regard to this clone: One junction end does not reproduce the germline sequence, and a read error may be involved. This chain uses TRBV19 with TRBJ1-1; possibly TRBD1 for D (6 bases). In germline, CDR1 is LNHDA, CDR2 SQIVND (reference sequence). The CDR3 consists of 13 residues. This chain's CDR3 is CASSILPRQVEAF. The CDR3 coding sequence is TGTGCCAGTAGTATTCTGCCACGACAGGTAGAAGCCTTT.

The V and J genes are TRBV28 and TRBJ2-7; D assignment may be TRBD1 or TRBD2 (7 bases each). With 5 bases removed from V and 2 bases from J, the gap between germline ends came to 22 bases. The CDR3 runs 17 residues. Germline assignment: CDR1 MDHEN and CDR2 SYDVKM. The CDR3 sequence is CASSPMGEGAFTYEQYF. The CDR3 nucleotides are TGTGCCAGCAGTCCTATGGGGGAGGGGGCGTTTACCTACGAGCAGTACTTC.

A few counts support this clone. The chain uses TRBV27 and TRBJ2-7; D could derive from TRBD1 or TRBD2 (5 bases each). The CDR3 extends over 12 amino acids. CDR1 and CDR2 (germline): MNHEY, SMNVEV (reference sequence). V lost 2 bases, J lost 6 bases, and 8 bases lay in between. The CDR3 protein is CASSLGGSEQYF. In DNA, the CDR3 is TGTGCCAGCAGTTTAGGGGGTAGCGAGCAGTACTTC.

V is TRBV4-2 and J is TRBJ1-1; D call uncertain. Trimming took 1 base from V and 0 from J, leaving 0 bases between them. The CDR3 has 12 amino acids. CDR1 LGHNA and CDR2 YNFKEQ come from the germline V gene. In DNA form, the CDR3 reads TGTGCCAGCAGCCAAGTGAACACTGAAGCTTTCTTT. Its translation is CASSQVNTEAFF.

This clone was seen only a few times. V usage is TRBV6-1 and J usage is TRBJ2-1; D perhaps matches TRBD2 (5 bases). From germline, CDR1 is MNHNS and CDR2 SASEGT. Trimming left V 3 bases short and J 5 bases short, with 17 bases between. The CDR3 consists of 16 residues. The DNA of the CDR3 is TGTGCCAGCAGTGACTACCATCCTGCGGGTCACAATGAGCAGTTCTTC. As protein: CASSDYHPAGHNEQFF.

This clone was seen only once. This chain links TRBV7-8 with TRBJ1-1; no definite D call. V was shortened by 4 bases and J by 3 bases, with 9 bases between the two germline ends. CDR3 length equals 13 residues. Germline V gene sequence: CDR1 SGHVS, CDR2 FQNEAQ. DNA for the CDR3: TGTGCCAGCAGCTCTGCGGGAGACACTGAAGCTTTCTTT. It is translated as CASSSAGDTEAFF. Full variable domain (remainder filled in from reference TRBV7-8 and TRBJ1-1): GAGVSQSPRYKVAKRGQDVALRCDPISGHVSLFWYQQALGQGPEFLTYFQNEAQLDKSGLPSDRFFAERPEGSVSTLKIQRTQQEDSAVYLCASSSAGDTEAFFGQGTRLTVV.

The chain uses TRBV28 and TRBJ1-2; perhaps TRBD1 as D (5 bases). This CDR3 spans 16 amino acids. Trimming removed 6 bases from V and 3 bases from J, with 20 bases in between. The germline V gene encodes CDR1 MDHEN and CDR2 SYDVKM. CDR3 DNA sequence: TGTGCCAGCAGACCCCCGGTGGGACGGGGACACTATGGCTACACCTTC. Translation gives CASRPPVGRGHYGYTF.

This chain uses TRBV5-4 with TRBJ2-3; 7 nucleotides agree with TRBD2. With V trimmed by 2 bases and J by 0 bases, 3 bases remained unmatched. The CDR3 is made up of 15 amino acids. Germline assignment: CDR1 SGHNT and CDR2 YYREEE (reference sequence). Here the CDR3 reads CASSFSGTSTDTQYF. CDR3 sequence (DNA): TGTGCCAGCAGCTTCAGCGGGACTAGCACAGATACGCAGTATTTT. Looking up the rest from reference TRBV5-4 and TRBJ2-3 gives the full variable domain: ETGVTQSPTHLIKTRGQQVTLRCSSQSGHNTVSWYQQALGQGPQFIFQYYREEENGRGNFPPRFSGLQFPNYSSELNVNALELDDSALYLCASSFSGTSTDTQYFGPGTRLTVL.

The genes are TRBV5-6 and TRBJ1-5, with D possibly being TRBD1 (6 bases). Germline V CDR1 and CDR2: SGHDT, YYEEEE. This CDR3 contains 16 residues. V was clipped by 5 bases and J by 0 bases, with 15 bases between them. Here the CDR3 DNA reads TGTGCCAGCAGTCTCTCGGGGGCTTATAGCAATCAGCCCCAGCATTTT. This codes for CASSLSGAYSNQPQHF.

The chain employs TRBV28 and TRBJ2-7; 10 bases agree with TRBD1. Trimming took 4 bases from V and 2 from J; bases not matched to a gene: 2. CDR1 and CDR2 (germline): MDHEN, SYDVKM. This CDR3 comprises 14 residues. Here the CDR3 DNA reads TGTGCCAGCAGTTACGGACAGGGGGCCTACGAGCAGTACTTC. Protein: CASSYGQGAYEQYF.

This chain connects TRBV6-5 to TRBJ2-7, with D possibly TRBD1 on 5 matching bases. Trimming stripped 5 bases from V and 6 bases from J, with 14 bases between. The CDR3 runs 13 residues. CDR1 and CDR2 from the germline V gene are MNHEY and SVGAGI. CDR3 sequence reads: CASSEGAGLEQYF. The CDR3 coding sequence is TGTGCCAGCAGTGAAGGGGCCGGCCTCGAGCAGTACTTC.

This clone turned up a few times. The chain links TRBV28 to TRBJ1-5; no clear D gene. This CDR3 is 15 amino acids long. Germline values: CDR1 MDHEN, CDR2 SYDVKM. Between the trimmed V and J ends, which lost 1 base and 1 base, there was a span of 8 bases. The CDR3 region is CASSLLRVSNQPQHF. CDR3 DNA: TGTGCCAGCAGTTTATTGCGTGTCAGCAATCAGCCCCAGCATTTT.